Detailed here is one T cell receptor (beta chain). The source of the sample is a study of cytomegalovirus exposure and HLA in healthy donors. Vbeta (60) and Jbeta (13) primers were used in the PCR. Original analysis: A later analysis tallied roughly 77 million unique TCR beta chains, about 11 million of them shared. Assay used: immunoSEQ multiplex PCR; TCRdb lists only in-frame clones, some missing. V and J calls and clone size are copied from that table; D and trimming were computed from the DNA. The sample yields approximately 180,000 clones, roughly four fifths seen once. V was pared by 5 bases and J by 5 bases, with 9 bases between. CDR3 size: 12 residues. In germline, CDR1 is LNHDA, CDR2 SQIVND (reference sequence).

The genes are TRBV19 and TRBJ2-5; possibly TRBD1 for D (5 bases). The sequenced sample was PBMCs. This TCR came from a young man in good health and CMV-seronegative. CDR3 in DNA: TGTGCCAGTAGTTGGGGCGCGGAGACCCAGTACTTC. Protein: CASSWGAETQYF.